Listed below are T cell receptor beta chains from one sample, sequenced in a study of blood T cell repertoires in COVID-19. Sequenced by immunoSEQ multiplex PCR; TCRdb stores in-frame clones only, minus some. The table has roughly 100,000 clones, 65% to 90% seen once; the top ten hold 3.5% to 5%. Sequenced material: peripheral blood. The receptors derive from a middle-aged man with acute or convalescent COVID-19. Each CDR3 is given with its conserved first and last residue. A D gene is named only where the DNA matches it firmly. Size is stated for part of the rows, as once, few or many counts, or as a class when the clone is expanded.

J	V	D	size	length	DNA	CDR3
TRBJ2-5	TRBV9	-	-	14	TGTGCCAGCAGCGCTTACCGGGAACAAGAGACCCAGTACTTC	CASSAYREQETQYF
TRBJ2-3	TRBV30	TRBD2	-	17	TGTGCCTGGAGTAGACTTAGGACTAGCGGGAAGACGGATACGCAGTATTTT	CAWSRLRTSGKTDTQYF
TRBJ1-5	TRBV19	TRBD1	-	12	TGTGCCGCCAGGGGGTCGGGGCAGCCCCAGCATTTT	CAARGSGQPQHF
TRBJ2-1	TRBV2	TRBD1	-	19	TGTGCCAGCAGTGAATTAAGCTTCGGGGCAGGGGGCTCCTACAATGAGCAGTTCTTC	CASSELSFGAGGSYNEQFF
TRBJ2-1	TRBV7-9	TRBD2	-	16	TGTGCCAGCAGCTTAGCGAGCGGGGGGGCGTTCTATGAGCAGTTCTTC	CASSLASGGAFYEQFF
TRBJ2-5	TRBV25-1	-	-	15	TGTGCCAGCAGTGAACCCAGGGCCCCCCAAGAGACCCAGTACTTC	CASSEPRAPQETQYF
TRBJ2-2	TRBV7-8	TRBD2	few	16	TGTGCCAGCAGCTTATGGGGCCTAGCGGGCGCCGGGGAGCTGTTTTTT	CASSLWGLAGAGELFF
TRBJ2-2	TRBV7-8	TRBD2	-	21	TGTGCCAGCAGCTCCTCAGCCCTAGCGGGGGGGCCCCGTGGTCTGACCGGGGAGCTGTTTTTT	CASSSSALAGGPRGLTGELFF
TRBJ2-2	TRBV14	-	-	16	TGTGCCAGCAGCCATAAGCTAGGGGCGTACACCGGGGAGCTGTTTTTT	CASSHKLGAYTGELFF
TRBJ2-3	TRBV27	TRBD2	-	17	TGTGCCAGCAGTTTCCCTGGACTAGCGGGAGTAAGAGATACGCAGTATTTT	CASSFPGLAGVRDTQYF
TRBJ1-3	TRBV9	TRBD1	-	18	TGTGCCAGCAGCGTAGTGGACAGGGTCCCGTTCTCTGGAAACACCATATATTTT	CASSVVDRVPFSGNTIYF
TRBJ2-7	TRBV6-5	TRBD1	once	11	TGTGCCAGCTACGAGAGGACAGGGTCGTACTTC	CASYERTGSYF
TRBJ1-3	TRBV9	TRBD1	-	16	TGTGCCAGCAGCTATTCCGGGACAGTCTCTGGAAACACCATATATTTT	CASSYSGTVSGNTIYF
TRBJ2-3	TRBV7-9	TRBD2	-	16	TGTGCCACCAATTCTTTGTTAGCGGGGGTCACAGATACGCAGTATTTT	CATNSLLAGVTDTQYF
TRBJ2-1	TRBV30	TRBD2	-	16	TGTGCCTGGAGAATGGGATTAGCGGGAATTTACAATGAGCAGTTCTTC	CAWRMGLAGIYNEQFF
TRBJ2-7	TRBV4-1	TRBD1	few	14	TGCGCCAGCAGCCAGAGGACAGGGACTGACGAGCAGTACTTC	CASSQRTGTDEQYF
TRBJ1-2	TRBV9	-	once	11	TGTGCCAGCGCCCTTGACAGGAGCTACACCTTC	CASALDRSYTF
TRBJ2-3	TRBV6-1	TRBD2	once	16	TGTGCCAGCAGTGGTAAGGGACTAACATACACAGATACGCAGTATTTT	CASSGKGLTYTDTQYF
TRBJ1-5	TRBV7-8	-	-	14	TGTGCCAGCAGCTTAGAGCATAGCAATCAGCCCCAGCATTTT	CASSLEHSNQPQHF
TRBJ2-1	TRBV19	TRBD2	-	17	TGTGCCAGTAGTACCTCCCGACTAGCGGGAGGGGGGAATGAGCAGTTCTTC	CASSTSRLAGGGNEQFF
TRBJ2-7	TRBV24-1	-	-	16	TGTGCCACCAGTGATTCAACAGGGGCAGGGAGGCTCGAGCAGTACTTC	CATSDSTGAGRLEQYF
TRBJ2-3	TRBV6-5	-	-	13	TGTGCCAGCTCCGTTCCCGGCACAGATACGCAGTATTTT	CASSVPGTDTQYF
TRBJ2-2	TRBV9	TRBD1	-	17	TGTGCCAGCAGCCCAAATCCAGGGGGCCGGAACACCGGGGAGCTGTTTTTT	CASSPNPGGRNTGELFF